This T cell receptor beta chain was found in a study of OX40 agonist ivuxolimab in advanced cancers. Study-level background: Patients received the agonistic anti-OX40 (CD134) antibody ivuxolimab. Patients enrolled in dose escalation were diagnosed with hepatocellular carcinoma, melanoma, renal cell or head and neck cancer. Study-wide findings and caveats: CD4+ and CD8+ blood T cells expanded clonally by week 6 at 0.1 to 3.0 mg/kg.

Clones were sequenced by immunoSEQ multiplex PCR, and TCRdb holds only the in-frame ones, with some missing. The sample holds about 73,000 clones, 80% to 95% seen once. The ends lost 4 bases at V and 4 bases at J; junction bases unmatched: 9. CDR3 length: 15 residues. The germline gives CDR1 SGHAT, CDR2 FQNNGV. Remarks on this clone: Its antigen is currently unknown.

This TCR came from an adult with an advanced solid tumor such as melanoma, head and neck, liver or kidney cancer. The source was CD4+ or CD8+ T cells sorted from blood, collected in a trial of the OX40 agonist ivuxolimab. The chain recombines TRBV11-2 with TRBJ2-5; 7 nucleotides match TRBD1. CDR3 in amino acids: CASSSAPGGGETQYF. The CDR3 DNA reads TGTGCCAGCAGCTCCGCCCCAGGGGGTGGAGAGACCCAGTACTTC.